Listed below are T cell receptor beta chains from one sample, sequenced in a study of T cell responses to AZD1222 COVID-19 vaccine. This table comes from immunoSEQ multiplex PCR, and its TCRdb copy is limited to in-frame clones, with some not included. The table shows about 140,000 clones, with about 90% occurring only once. Specimen: peripheral blood, collected 28 days after the second AZD1222 dose. These receptors originate from an adult who received the AZD1222 COVID-19 vaccine. Each CDR3 is given with its conserved first and last residue. D genes are given only for firm matches. Expanded clones get a size class; other rows say once, few or many, or leave the size out.

d_gene	abundance	v_gene	j_gene	len	CDR3aa	CDR3nt
-	-	TRBV11-2	TRBJ2-2	16	CASSLGPQGLTGELFF	TGTGCCAGCAGCTTAGGGCCCCAGGGGTTGACCGGGGAGCTGTTTTTT
-	-	TRBV4-3	TRBJ1-4	15	CASSLDLQPNEKLFF	TGCGCCAGCAGCCTTGACCTACAGCCCAATGAAAAACTGTTTTTT
-	-	TRBV5-1	TRBJ1-3	16	CASSRQYMSSGNTIYF	TGCGCCAGCAGCCGACAGTATATGAGCTCTGGAAACACCATATATTTT
-	-	TRBV12-3/TRBV12-4	TRBJ2-7	13	CASSFGLSYEQYF	TGTGCCAGCAGTTTCGGTCTTTCCTACGAGCAGTACTTC
-	-	TRBV6-6	TRBJ2-7	15	CASSYSPQGGGEQYF	TGTGCCAGCAGTTACTCCCCCCAGGGGGGCGGCGAGCAGTACTTC
TRBD1	once	TRBV5-1	TRBJ1-2	13	CASSLGTGDGYTF	TGCGCCAGCAGCTTGGGGACAGGCGATGGCTACACCTTC
-	-	TRBV7-2	TRBJ1-3	14	CASSPRHAGNTIYF	TGTGCCAGCAGCCCGCGACACGCCGGAAACACCATATATTTT
-	-	TRBV27	TRBJ2-3	13	CASSPIFADTQYF	TGTGCCAGCAGTCCTATTTTCGCAGATACGCAGTATTTT
TRBD2	-	TRBV7-2	TRBJ2-1	15	CASSALAGVEDEQFF	TGTGCCAGCAGCGCACTAGCGGGGGTCGAGGATGAGCAGTTCTTC
-	-	TRBV6-5	TRBJ1-4	16	CASSYSPHSGFEKLFF	TGTGCCAGCAGTTACTCGCCCCATTCCGGGTTTGAAAAACTGTTTTTT